A selection of T cell receptor beta chains follows, all from one sample in a study of T cell responses to AZD1222 COVID-19 vaccine. TCRdb's copy holds only in-frame clones and misses some; the assay was immunoSEQ multiplex PCR. The sample lists some 150,000 clones; about 86% were seen once. Sequences were derived from peripheral blood, sampled 28 days after the second AZD1222 dose. The origin of the receptors is an adult who received the AZD1222 COVID-19 vaccine. The CDR3 runs from the conserved cysteine through the conserved F or W. A D gene is named only where the DNA matches it firmly. Not all rows give a size; the values are once, few, many and, for expanded clones, a class.

14,-,TRBJ1-3,TRBV28,-,TGTGCCAGCAGATCCAGGGGCTCTGGAAACACCATATATTTT,CASRSRGSGNTIYF
13,once,TRBJ2-7,TRBV6-5,-,TGTGCCACCTTAGGGGGGACTTCCTACGAGCAGTACTTC,CATLGGTSYEQYF
14,-,TRBJ1-1,TRBV5-8,-,TGTGCCAGCAGCCGGAGGGGGTTGAACACTGAAGCTTTCTTT,CASSRRGLNTEAFF
15,few,TRBJ1-2,TRBV7-2,-,TGTGCCAGCAGCTTAGATATGGGACGCTTAGGTGGCTACACCTTC,CASSLDMGRLGGYTF
13,-,TRBJ1-1,TRBV7-9,-,TGTGCCAGCAGCTTTGCGGGCGGAACTGAAGCTTTCTTT,CASSFAGGTEAFF
13,few,TRBJ2-1,TRBV4-2,-,TGTGCCAGCAGCCAAGATTTTGGGACCGAGCAGTTCTTC,CASSQDFGTEQFF
12,-,TRBJ1-3,TRBV2,-,TGTGCCAGCGGGACCGCCGCAAACACCATATATTTT,CASGTAANTIYF
13,once,TRBJ1-5,TRBV11-2,-,TGTGCCAGCTCGGCCGGGGGGAGTCAGCCCCAGCATTTT,CASSAGGSQPQHF
16,-,TRBJ1-1,TRBV27,-,TGTGCCAGCAGTCGTAAGGGTCCCAGGGGTGGCACTGAAGCTTTCTTT,CASSRKGPRGGTEAFF
14,-,TRBJ2-7,TRBV1,-,TGCACCAGCAGCACCGGAGATAGGGTCTACGAGCAGTACTTC,CTSSTGDRVYEQYF
14,-,TRBJ1-4,TRBV7-9,-,TGTGCCAGCAGCTCCCAGTCAACTAATGAAAAACTGTTTTTT,CASSSQSTNEKLFF
15,-,TRBJ1-1,TRBV25-1,-,TGTGCCAGCAGTGATGGAAGGCGCCGGGACACTGAAGCTTTCTTT,CASSDGRRRDTEAFF
14,-,TRBJ2-1,TRBV6-4,-,TGTGCCAGCAGTGACACGAGCTCCTACAATGAGCAGTTCTTC,CASSDTSSYNEQFF
15,-,TRBJ2-7,TRBV6-6,-,TGTGCCAGCTCTGCAGGGACGGCCGAGTACTACGAGCAGTACTTC,CASSAGTAEYYEQYF
15,once,TRBJ2-3,TRBV2,-,TGTGCCAGCAGGACTCGGGGATATAGCACAGATACGCAGTATTTT,CASRTRGYSTDTQYF
14,-,TRBJ1-1,TRBV5-4,TRBD1,TGTGCCAGCAGCGTGGACAGGGCGAACACTGAAGCTTTCTTT,CASSVDRANTEAFF
15,-,TRBJ1-5,TRBV5-1,TRBD1,TGCGCCAGCAGCCCGGACAGGGCCCGCAGTCAGCCCCAGCATTTT,CASSPDRARSQPQHF
15,-,TRBJ2-1,TRBV4-1,TRBD2,TGCGCCAGCAGCCAAGGTGGAGCGGGAGGCTGGGAGCAGTTCTTC,CASSQGGAGGWEQFF